A single sample is the source of the 23 T cell receptor beta chains below, sequenced in a study of cytomegalovirus exposure and HLA in healthy donors. The primer mix had 60 Vbeta and 13 Jbeta primers. The assay was immunoSEQ multiplex PCR, and TCRdb's table has in-frame clones only and misses some. The sample includes about 91,000 clones, 86% of them seen just once. Sequencing was done on a sample of PBMCs. The receptors were sampled from a man aged 30-40 years in good health and CMV-seropositive.

This chain uses TRBV6-5 with TRBJ2-1; 7 bases map to TRBD1. V gave up 1 base and J gave up 4 bases; unmatched junction bases: 7. This CDR3 comprises 16 residues. Germline values: CDR1 MNHEY, CDR2 SVGAGI. The CDR3 here is CASSYLQGPIYNEQFF. The CDR3 DNA reads as TGTGCCAGCAGTTACTTACAGGGGCCGATTTACAATGAGCAGTTCTTC.

Concerning this clone itself: This sample includes further DNA sequences coding for the same CDR3. The rearrangement uses TRBV5-1 and TRBJ2-7, with TRBD1 identical over 7 bases. V lost 2 bases, J lost 4 bases, and 3 bases stayed unmatched. CDR1 and CDR2 from the germline V gene are SGHRS and YFSETQ. The CDR3 contains 13 residues. The DNA of the CDR3 is TGCGCCAGCAGCTTTACAGGGGATTACGAGCAGTACTTC. This encodes CASSFTGDYEQYF.

The chain combines TRBV27 with TRBJ2-5, with D hard to call. From germline, CDR1 is MNHEY and CDR2 SMNVEV (reference sequence). The CDR3 is made up of 13 amino acids. Trimming pared 3 bases from V and 5 bases from J, leaving 10 bases between. The CDR3 loop reads CASSFSARETQYF. The CDR3 nucleotides are TGTGCCAGCAGTTTTTCAGCTAGGGAGACCCAGTACTTC.

The chain combines TRBV13 with TRBJ2-1, with 7 positions matching TRBD2. The V segment lost 4 bases and the J segment 4 bases; nucleotides outside the gene matches: 13. This CDR3 spans 17 amino acids. Germline V gene lookup returns CDR1 PRHDT and CDR2 FYEKMQ (reference sequence). In DNA, the CDR3 is TGTGCCAGCAGCTCACGAGTTCTAGCGGCTTTATACAATGAGCAGTTCTTC. This sequence encodes CASSSRVLAALYNEQFF.

The J gene is TRBJ2-2, the V gene TRBV7-9; 7 nucleotides line up with TRBD2. This CDR3 has 17 amino acids. Per germline, CDR1 SEHNR and CDR2 FQNEAQ (reference sequence). The V and J ends lost 1 base and 1 base, in that order; junction bases with no gene match: 6. The CDR3 is CASSLGGAGRNTGELFF. The CDR3 DNA follows: TGTGCCAGCAGCTTAGGTGGAGCGGGACGGAACACCGGGGAGCTGTTTTTT.

The genes are TRBV29-1 and TRBJ1-2; 10 bases are shared with TRBD1. After removal of 4 bases from V and 8 bases from J, the junction contained 10 bases not matched to a gene. CDR1 SQVTM and CDR2 ANQGSEA come from the germline V gene. CDR3 length: 14 amino acids. DNA for the CDR3: TGCAGCGTTGGACAGGGGGCAATTAATCAGGGCTACACCTTC. Amino acids: CSVGQGAINQGYTF.

The chain uses TRBV5-1 and TRBJ2-2; weak D call: TRBD1 (6 bases). V was pared by 0 bases and J by 3 bases, with 15 bases between. Looked up from germline, CDR1 is SGHRS and CDR2 is YFSETQ. The CDR3 contains 17 residues. DNA for the CDR3: TGCGCCAGCAGCTTGGAGTCCAGGGGTGGTGACACCGGGGAGCTGTTTTTT. Residues: CASSLESRGGDTGELFF.

CDR3 nucleotide sequence: TGTGCCAGCACCTTGGGGGTGGGGCAGGGGGAGACCCAGTACTTC. Translated, it gives CASTLGVGQGETQYF. The chain links TRBV7-9 to TRBJ2-5; tentatively, D is TRBD1 (6 bases). Germline V lookup: CDR1 SEHNR, CDR2 FQNEAQ (reference sequence). This CDR3 has 15 amino acids. V lost 7 bases and J 5 bases, leaving 20 bases between the germline ends.

This clone appeared a single time. The chain couples TRBV27 to TRBJ2-1; 11 bases line up with TRBD2. In germline, CDR1 is MNHEY, CDR2 SMNVEV (reference sequence). The CDR3 is 13 amino acids. V gave up 6 bases and J gave up 7 bases; unmatched junction bases: 2. CDR3 coding DNA: TGTGCCAGCAGCCGACTAGCGGGGAATGAGCAGTTCTTC. It codes for CASSRLAGNEQFF.

This clone has just one count. The chain has TRBV28 and TRBJ2-7; TRBD1 is a possible D gene (6 bases). With 8 bases removed from V and 0 bases from J, the gap between germline ends came to 8 bases. Germline lookup yields CDR1 MDHEN and CDR2 SYDVKM. This CDR3 comprises 12 residues. In nucleotides, the CDR3 is TGTGCCAGCCAGGGGAGCTCCTACGAGCAGTACTTC. Its protein is CASQGSSYEQYF.

This rearrangement joins TRBV21-1 to TRBJ2-7; the table's TRBD2 call for D was not verified on the DNA. TRBV21-1 corresponds to a pseudogene. CDR3 length: 16 residues. Here the CDR3 reads CASSKFPPPSPYEQYF. The CDR3, as DNA: TGTGCCAGCAGCAAATTCCCCCCGCCGAGCCCCTACGAGCAGTACTTC.

V gene TRBV6-5 combines with J gene TRBJ2-2, with 7 bases lining up with TRBD1. Looked up from germline, CDR1 is MNHEY and CDR2 is SVGAGI. The CDR3 is made up of 14 amino acids. With V trimmed by 4 bases and J by 5 bases, 4 bases remained unmatched. The chain's CDR3 is CASSSGQPTGELFF. CDR3 nucleotides: TGTGCCAGCAGTTCGGGACAGCCGACCGGGGAGCTGTTTTTT.

Concerning this clone itself: Other DNA sequences of this sample code for an identical CDR3. V usage is TRBV7-8 and J usage is TRBJ2-5; a possible D gene is TRBD2 (5 bases). Looked up from germline, CDR1 is SGHVS and CDR2 is FQNEAQ. V lost 2 bases to trimming and J lost 5 bases, with 12 bases between them. CDR3 length equals 14 residues. DNA for the CDR3: TGTGCCAGCAGCTTATTGGGAGCTAGGGAGACCCAGTACTTC. Protein product: CASSLLGARETQYF.

This clone was seen more than once but under ten times. The V and J genes are TRBV11-2 and TRBJ2-7; 15 positions match TRBD2. V shed 5 bases, J shed 4 bases, and the junction held 15 bases outside the gene matches. The CDR3 is made up of 19 amino acids. Germline V lookup: CDR1 SGHAT, CDR2 FQNNGV. The CDR3 region is CASSPRPGLAGGMLYEQYF. The CDR3, as DNA: TGTGCCAGCAGCCCCCGCCCCGGACTAGCGGGAGGGATGTTATACGAGCAGTACTTC. Based on the CDR3 plus reference TRBV11-2 and TRBJ2-7, the full variable domain is EAGVAQSPRYKIIEKRQSVAFWCNPISGHATLYWYQQILGQGPKLLIQFQNNGVVDDSQLPKDRFSAERLKGVDSTLKIQPAKLEDSAVYLCASSPRPGLAGGMLYEQYFGPGTRLTVT.

This clone was observed a few times. The J gene is TRBJ1-1, the V gene TRBV6-4; D uncertain. V lost 3 bases and J 0 bases, leaving 5 bases between the germline ends. This CDR3 has 13 amino acids. Germline V gene lookup returns CDR1 MRHNA and CDR2 SNTAGT. CDR3 nucleotide sequence: TGTGCCAGCAGTGAAGACATGAACACTGAAGCTTTCTTT. Encoded protein: CASSEDMNTEAFF.

A single count supports this clone. V usage is TRBV18 and J usage is TRBJ2-5; 14 bases map to TRBD2. After removal of 4 bases from V and 5 bases from J, the junction contained 12 bases not matched to a gene. The CDR3 contains 18 residues. Germline CDR1 reads KGHSH; CDR2 reads LQKENI. The CDR3 here is CASSRRLAGGAFRETQYF. For the CDR3, the DNA is TGTGCCAGCTCACGCCGACTAGCGGGAGGGGCATTCCGGGAGACCCAGTACTTC. The whole variable domain, filled in from reference TRBV18 and TRBJ2-5, reads NAGVMQNPRHLVRRRGQEARLRCSPMKGHSHVYWYRQLPEEGLKFMVYLQKENIIDESGMPKERFSAEFPKEGPSILRIQQVVRGDSAAYFCASSRRLAGGAFRETQYFGPGTRLLVL.

The chain is built from TRBV4-1 and TRBJ2-7, with a tentative D call TRBD2 (6 bases). Trimming left V 2 bases short and J 2 bases short, with 19 bases between. The germline CDR1 and CDR2 sequences are MGHRA and YSYEKL. There are 17 residues in the CDR3. The CDR3 nucleotides are TGCGCCAGCAGCCAACCTAATGCAGGGAGGAGGGCCTACGAGCAGTACTTC. It translates to CASSQPNAGRRAYEQYF.

This chain uses TRBV27 with TRBJ2-5; 9 bases map to TRBD1. This CDR3 comprises 14 residues. CDR1 and CDR2 (germline): MNHEY, SMNVEV (reference sequence). V trimming: 0 bases; J trimming: 5 bases; junction bases outside the gene matches: 1. Written as DNA, the CDR3 is TGTGCCAGCAGTTTATCCGGGACAGGGGAGACCCAGTACTTC. Its translation is CASSLSGTGETQYF.

This chain joins TRBV4-1 and TRBJ1-2; maybe TRBD1 (6 bases). The length of the CDR3 is 16 residues. V was clipped by 4 bases and J by 4 bases, with 19 bases between them. The germline V gene encodes CDR1 MGHRA and CDR2 YSYEKL. As DNA, the CDR3 is TGCGCCAGCAGCCGAACCAGTGTTGGGGGGGCCTATGGCTACACCTTC. It translates to CASSRTSVGGAYGYTF.

The rearrangement joins TRBV28 to TRBJ2-7, with 8 bases fitting TRBD2. Per the germline V gene, CDR1 is MDHEN and CDR2 is SYDVKM. V gave up 10 bases and J gave up 2 bases; unmatched junction bases: 7. The CDR3 runs to 13 residues. CDR3 protein: CATWRLAPYEQYF. CDR3 coding DNA: TGTGCCACATGGCGACTAGCGCCCTACGAGCAGTACTTC.

This clone has just one count. This sequence joins TRBV29-1 and TRBJ2-6, with D hard to call. Germline CDR1 SQVTM, CDR2 ANQGSEA. This CDR3 is built from 15 residues. Deletions cut 8 bases from V and 0 bases from J, with 14 bases between. The CDR3 coding sequence is TGCAGCATCACCTCCGCGGCCTCTGGGGCCAACGTCCTGACTTTC. As protein: CSITSAASGANVLTF.

The rearrangement joins TRBV28 to TRBJ2-1; 11 bases match TRBD2. V was clipped by 6 bases and J by 11 bases; unmatched bases: 27. Per the germline V gene, CDR1 is MDHEN and CDR2 is SYDVKM. The CDR3 contains 20 residues. The CDR3 reads CASSGTGTSGVLQLALKQFF. Here the CDR3 DNA reads TGTGCCAGCAGCGGCACCGGGACTAGCGGAGTCCTCCAACTTGCTCTAAAGCAGTTCTTC. The complete variable domain, with remaining parts taken from reference TRBV28 and TRBJ2-1, reads DVKVTQSSRYLVKRTGEKVFLECVQDMDHENMFWYRQDPGLGLRLIYFSYDVKMKEKGDIPEGYSVSREKKERFSLILESASTNQTSMYLCASSGTGTSGVLQLALKQFFGPGTRLTVL.

This chain connects TRBV11-2 to TRBJ2-3; D unclear. The CDR3 sequence is 14 residues long. Per germline, CDR1 SGHAT and CDR2 FQNNGV. V lost 5 bases, J lost 0 bases, and 9 bases lay in between. The CDR3 reads CASSLMASTDTQYF. CDR3 nucleotides: TGTGCCAGCAGCCTGATGGCCAGCACAGATACGCAGTATTTT. The whole variable domain, filled in from reference TRBV11-2 and TRBJ2-3, reads EAGVAQSPRYKIIEKRQSVAFWCNPISGHATLYWYQQILGQGPKLLIQFQNNGVVDDSQLPKDRFSAERLKGVDSTLKIQPAKLEDSAVYLCASSLMASTDTQYFGPGTRLTVL.